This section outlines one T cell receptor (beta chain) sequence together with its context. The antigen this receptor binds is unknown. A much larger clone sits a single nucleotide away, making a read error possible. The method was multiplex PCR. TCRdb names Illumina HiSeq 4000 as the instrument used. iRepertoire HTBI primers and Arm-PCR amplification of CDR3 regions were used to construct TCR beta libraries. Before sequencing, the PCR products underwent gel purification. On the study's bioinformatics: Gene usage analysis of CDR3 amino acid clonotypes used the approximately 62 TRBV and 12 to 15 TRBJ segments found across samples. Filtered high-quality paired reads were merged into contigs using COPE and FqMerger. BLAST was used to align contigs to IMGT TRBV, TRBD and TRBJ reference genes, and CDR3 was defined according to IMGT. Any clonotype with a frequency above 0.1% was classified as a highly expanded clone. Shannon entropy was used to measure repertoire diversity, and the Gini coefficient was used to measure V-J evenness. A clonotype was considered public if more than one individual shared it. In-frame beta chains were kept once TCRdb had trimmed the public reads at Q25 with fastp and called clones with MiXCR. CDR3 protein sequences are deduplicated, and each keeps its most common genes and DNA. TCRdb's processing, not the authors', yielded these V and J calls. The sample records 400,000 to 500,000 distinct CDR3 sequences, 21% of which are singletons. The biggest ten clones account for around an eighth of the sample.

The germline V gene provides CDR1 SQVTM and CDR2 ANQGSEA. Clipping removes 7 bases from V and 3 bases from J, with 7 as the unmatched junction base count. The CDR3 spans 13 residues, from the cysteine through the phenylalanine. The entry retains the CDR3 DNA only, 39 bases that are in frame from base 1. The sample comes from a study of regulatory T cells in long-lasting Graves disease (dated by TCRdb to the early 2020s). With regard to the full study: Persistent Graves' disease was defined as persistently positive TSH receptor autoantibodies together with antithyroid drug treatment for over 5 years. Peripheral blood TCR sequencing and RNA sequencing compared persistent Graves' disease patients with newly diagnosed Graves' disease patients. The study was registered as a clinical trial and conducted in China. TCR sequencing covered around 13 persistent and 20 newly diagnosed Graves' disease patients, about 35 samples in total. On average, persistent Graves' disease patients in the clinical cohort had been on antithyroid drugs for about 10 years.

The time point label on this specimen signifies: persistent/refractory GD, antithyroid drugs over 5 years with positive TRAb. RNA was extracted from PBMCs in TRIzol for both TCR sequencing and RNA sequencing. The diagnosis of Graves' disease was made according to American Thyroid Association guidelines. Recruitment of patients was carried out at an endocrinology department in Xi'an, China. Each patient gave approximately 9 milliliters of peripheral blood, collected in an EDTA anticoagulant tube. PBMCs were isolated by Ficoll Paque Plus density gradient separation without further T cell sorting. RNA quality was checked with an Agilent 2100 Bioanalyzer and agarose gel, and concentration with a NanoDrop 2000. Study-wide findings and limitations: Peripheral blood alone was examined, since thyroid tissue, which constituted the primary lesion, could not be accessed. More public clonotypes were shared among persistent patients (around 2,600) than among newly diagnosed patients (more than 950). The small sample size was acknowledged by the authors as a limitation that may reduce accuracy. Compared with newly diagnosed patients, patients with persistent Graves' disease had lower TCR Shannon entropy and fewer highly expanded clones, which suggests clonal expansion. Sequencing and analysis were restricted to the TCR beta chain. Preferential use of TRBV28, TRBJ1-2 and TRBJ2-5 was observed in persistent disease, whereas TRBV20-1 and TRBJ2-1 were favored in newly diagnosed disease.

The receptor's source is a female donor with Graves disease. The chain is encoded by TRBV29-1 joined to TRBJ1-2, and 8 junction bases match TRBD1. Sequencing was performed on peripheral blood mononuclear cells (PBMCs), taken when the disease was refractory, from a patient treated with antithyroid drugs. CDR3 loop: CSARTGRDYGYTF. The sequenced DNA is TGCAGCGCTAGGACAGGGAGAGACTATGGCTACACCTTC.